This note documents a single T cell receptor (beta chain) sequence. Donors included only healthy HIV-negative adults lacking recent acute infections or vaccinations. These data originate in a study of shared clonotypes between healthy human individuals. The overall study: Three plates each covered CD4 naive and memory; CD8 naive two, CD8 memory one.

Assay: immunoSEQ multiplex PCR; the TCRdb copy retains only in-frame clones and omits some. Counted here are more than 2,000,000 clones, approximately 90% occurring once; the ten biggest clones make up under 0.15%. V lost 5 bases, J lost 0 bases, and 11 bases stayed unmatched. This CDR3 has 19 residues. In germline, CDR1 is SGHAT, CDR2 FQDESV (reference sequence). The clonotype was recovered from a man in his late teens or twenties in good health. The material sequenced was naive CD4+ T cells sorted from blood. Stated subset: CD45RA+ positively selected. The chain joins TRBV11-1 to TRBJ1-6; 9 nucleotides line up with TRBD1. The CDR3 region is CASSVTGGLTSSYNSPLHF. The DNA of the CDR3 is TGTGCCAGCAGCGTCACAGGGGGCCTGACGAGCTCCTATAATTCACCCCTCCACTTT. The full variable domain, its missing parts supplied by reference TRBV11-1 and TRBJ1-6, is EAEVAQSPRYKITEKSQAVAFWCDPISGHATLYWYRQILGQGPELLVQFQDESVVDDSQLPKDRFSAERLKGVDSTLKIQPAELGDSAMYLCASSVTGGLTSSYNSPLHFGNGTRLTVT.